Below are 8 T cell receptor beta chains sequenced from a single sample in a study of cytomegalovirus exposure and HLA in healthy donors. The study ran its PCR with 60 Vbeta and 13 Jbeta primers. This table comes from immunoSEQ multiplex PCR, and its TCRdb copy is limited to in-frame clones, with some not included. Counted here are roughly 130,000 clones, roughly 70% occurring once; the ten biggest clones make up 5.5% to 8.5%. Sequencing input: PBMCs. These receptors were obtained from a middle-aged man in good health and CMV-seropositive.

V is TRBV4-2 and J is TRBJ1-1, with TRBD1 as a possible D gene (5 bases). Trimming stripped 0 bases from V and 10 bases from J, with 12 bases between. The CDR3 has 13 residues. Germline values: CDR1 LGHNA, CDR2 YNFKEQ. The CDR3: CASSQDRRAGAFF. CDR3 nucleotide sequence: TGTGCCAGCAGCCAAGATCGCAGGGCTGGAGCTTTCTTT.

V is TRBV4-1 and J is TRBJ2-5; 8 bases align to TRBD1. The J call may not be correct, given that the DNA end is closer to TRBJ2-7. Germline V gene data show CDR1 as MGHRA and CDR2 as YSYEKL. This CDR3 has 14 residues. In DNA form, the CDR3 reads TGCGCCAGCGGACAGGGCCCTCAGTCCTACGAGCAGTACTTC. Its translation: CASGQGPQSYEQYF.

The genes are TRBV7-2 and TRBJ1-2, with unresolved D. The V and J ends lost 1 base and 1 base respectively, with 10 bases between them. This CDR3 is 15 amino acids long. Germline V gene lookup returns CDR1 SGHTA and CDR2 FQGNSA. The CDR3 nucleotides read TGTGCCAGCAGCTTAGTTAGCACGGATAACTATGGCTACACCTTC. Translating gives CASSLVSTDNYGYTF.

J is TRBJ2-7 and V is TRBV5-4, with a possible D match to TRBD2 (5 bases). CDR1 and CDR2 (germline): SGHNT, YYREEE (reference sequence). V lost 3 bases to trimming and J lost 6 bases, with 13 bases between them. The CDR3 consists of 13 residues. CDR3 DNA: TGTGCCAGCAGCTGGGGTGACGCGGGCGAGCAGTACTTC. This translates into CASSWGDAGEQYF.

Turning to this clone: The junction and the germline gene differ at one end; a read error may be behind it. The rearrangement uses TRBV7-9 and TRBJ1-2; possible D gene TRBD1, 5 bases. The germline V gene encodes CDR1 SEHNR and CDR2 FQNEAQ (reference sequence). This CDR3 contains 12 residues. The CDR3 loop reads CSSSQTAGGKTF. Written as DNA, the CDR3 is TGTTCCAGCAGCCAAACGGCGGGGGGTAAGACCTTC.

In DNA, the CDR3 is TGTGCCAGCAGTCCACGGGGGGGAACCCACAATGAGCAGTTCTTC. It is translated as CASSPRGGTHNEQFF. V usage is TRBV6-5 and J usage is TRBJ2-1; 8 bases align to TRBD2. The CDR3 sequence is 15 residues long. Per the germline V gene, CDR1 is MNHEY and CDR2 is SVGAGI. The J segment lost 5 bases and the V segment lost 5 bases, leaving 8 bases of the junction unmatched.

This chain connects TRBV7-9 to TRBJ2-1; the match to TRBD2 covers 10 bases. With V trimmed by 4 bases and J by 8 bases, 2 bases remained unmatched. Per the germline V gene, CDR1 is SEHNR and CDR2 is FQNEAQ (reference sequence). CDR3 length equals 13 residues. CDR3 region: CASSSSGGYEQFF. The CDR3 DNA reads as TGTGCCAGCAGCTCTAGCGGGGGATATGAGCAGTTCTTC.

This clone was seen only a few times. The chain recombines TRBV6-4 with TRBJ2-1, with D perhaps matching TRBD1 (5 bases). V lost 5 bases and J lost 5, with 10 bases in between. Germline loops: CDR1 MRHNA, CDR2 SNTAGT. The CDR3 has 13 amino acids. The CDR3 DNA reads as TGTGCCAGCAGTCAGACAGATAACAATGAGCAGTTCTTC. The encoded protein is CASSQTDNNEQFF.